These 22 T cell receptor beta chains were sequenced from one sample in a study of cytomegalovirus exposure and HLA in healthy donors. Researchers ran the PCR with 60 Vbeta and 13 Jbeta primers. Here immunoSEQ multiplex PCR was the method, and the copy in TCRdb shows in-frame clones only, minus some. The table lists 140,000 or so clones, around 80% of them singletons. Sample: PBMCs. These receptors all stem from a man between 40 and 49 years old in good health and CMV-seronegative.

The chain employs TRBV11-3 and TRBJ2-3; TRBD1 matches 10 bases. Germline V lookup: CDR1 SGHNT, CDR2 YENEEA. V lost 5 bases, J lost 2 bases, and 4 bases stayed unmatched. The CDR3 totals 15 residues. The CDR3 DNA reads TGTGCCAGCAGCCCCGGGACAGGGGACACAGATACGCAGTATTTT. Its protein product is CASSPGTGDTDTQYF.

DNA for the CDR3: TGTGCCAGCAGCCAAGAGGTTTTGACATTCGGCTACACCTTC. Encoded protein: CASSQEVLTFGYTF. The genes are TRBV14 and TRBJ1-2, with unresolved D. Trimming took off 0 bases at V and 8 bases at J, with 13 bases between the two ends. This CDR3 is 14 amino acids long. CDR1 is SGHDN, CDR2 FVKESK, per germline. The variable domain in full, with the rest retrieved from reference TRBV14 and TRBJ1-2, is EAGVTQFPSHSVIEKGQTVTLRCDPISGHDNLYWYRRVMGKEIKFLLHFVKESKQDESGMPNNRFLAERTGGTYSTLKVQPAELEDSGVYFCASSQEVLTFGYTFGSGTRLTVV.

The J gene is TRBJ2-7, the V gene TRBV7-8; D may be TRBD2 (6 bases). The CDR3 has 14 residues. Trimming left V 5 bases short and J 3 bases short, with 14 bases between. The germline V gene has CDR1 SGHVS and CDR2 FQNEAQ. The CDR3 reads CASSERLVRYEQYF. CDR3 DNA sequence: TGTGCCAGCAGCGAACGACTAGTTCGCTACGAGCAGTACTTC.

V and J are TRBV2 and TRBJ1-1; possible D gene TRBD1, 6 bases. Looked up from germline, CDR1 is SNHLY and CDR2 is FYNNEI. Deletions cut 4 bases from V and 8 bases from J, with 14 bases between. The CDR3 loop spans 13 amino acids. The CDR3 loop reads CASSVSGALEAFF. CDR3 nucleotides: TGTGCCAGCAGTGTTTCAGGGGCTTTAGAAGCTTTCTTT.

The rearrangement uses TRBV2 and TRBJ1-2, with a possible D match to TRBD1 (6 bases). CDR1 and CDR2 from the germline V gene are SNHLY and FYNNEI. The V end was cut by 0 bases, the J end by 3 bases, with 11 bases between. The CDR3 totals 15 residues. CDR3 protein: CASSEALGGDYGYTF. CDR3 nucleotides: TGTGCCAGCAGTGAAGCGCTTGGGGGCGACTATGGCTACACCTTC.

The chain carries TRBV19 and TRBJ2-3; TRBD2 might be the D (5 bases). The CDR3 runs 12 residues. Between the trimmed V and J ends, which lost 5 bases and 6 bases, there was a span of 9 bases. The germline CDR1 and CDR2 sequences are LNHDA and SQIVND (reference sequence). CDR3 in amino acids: CASSQGLDTQYF. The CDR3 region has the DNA TGTGCCAGTAGTCAAGGACTCGATACGCAGTATTTT.

The CDR3 DNA reads TGTGCCAGCAGGTACCGGGACAGGGAGCATGGCTACACCTTC. This codes for CASRYRDREHGYTF. V gene TRBV6-1 combines with J gene TRBJ1-2; TRBD1 matches at 9 bases. The CDR3 is 14 amino acids. Germline V gene data show CDR1 as MNHNS and CDR2 as SASEGT. The V segment lost 6 bases and the J segment 6 bases; nucleotides outside the gene matches: 8.

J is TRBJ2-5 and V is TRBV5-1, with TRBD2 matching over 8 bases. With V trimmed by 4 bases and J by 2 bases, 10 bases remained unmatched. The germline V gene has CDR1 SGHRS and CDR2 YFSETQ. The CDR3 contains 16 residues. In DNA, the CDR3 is TGCGCCAGCAGCCCTAGGGGGAGCGGGGGTCAAGAGACCCAGTACTTC. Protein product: CASSPRGSGGQETQYF.

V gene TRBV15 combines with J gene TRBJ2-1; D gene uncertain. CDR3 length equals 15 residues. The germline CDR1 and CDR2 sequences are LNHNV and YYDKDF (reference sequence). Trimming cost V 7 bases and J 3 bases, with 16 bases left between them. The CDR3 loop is CATKYTLGDYNEQFF. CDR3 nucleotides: TGTGCCACCAAATACACTTTGGGCGACTACAATGAGCAGTTCTTC. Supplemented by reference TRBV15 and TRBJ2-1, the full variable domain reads DAMVIQNPRYQVTQFGKPVTLSCSQTLNHNVMYWYQQKSSQAPKLLFHYYDKDFNNEADTPDNFQSRRPNTSFCFLDIRSPGLGDTAMYLCATKYTLGDYNEQFFGPGTRLTVL.

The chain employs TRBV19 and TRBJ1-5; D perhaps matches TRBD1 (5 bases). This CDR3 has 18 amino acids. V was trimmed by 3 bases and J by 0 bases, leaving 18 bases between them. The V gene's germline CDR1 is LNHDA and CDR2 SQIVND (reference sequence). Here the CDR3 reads CASSMMQGAGYSNQPQHF. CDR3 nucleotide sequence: TGTGCCAGTAGTATGATGCAAGGGGCAGGCTATAGCAATCAGCCCCAGCATTTT.

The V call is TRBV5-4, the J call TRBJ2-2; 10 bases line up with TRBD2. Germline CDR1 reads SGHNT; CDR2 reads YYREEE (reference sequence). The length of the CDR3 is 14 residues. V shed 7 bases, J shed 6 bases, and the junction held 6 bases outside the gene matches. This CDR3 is CASQLAGAPGELFF. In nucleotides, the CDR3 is TGTGCCAGCCAGCTAGCGGGAGCCCCCGGGGAGCTGTTTTTT.

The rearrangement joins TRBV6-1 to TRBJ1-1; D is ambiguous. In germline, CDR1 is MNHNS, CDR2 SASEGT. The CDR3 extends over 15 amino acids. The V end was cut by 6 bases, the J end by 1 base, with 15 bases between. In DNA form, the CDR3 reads TGTGCCAGCAGGCCCGACGGGTCCGAGAACACTGAAGCTTTCTTT. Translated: CASRPDGSENTEAFF.

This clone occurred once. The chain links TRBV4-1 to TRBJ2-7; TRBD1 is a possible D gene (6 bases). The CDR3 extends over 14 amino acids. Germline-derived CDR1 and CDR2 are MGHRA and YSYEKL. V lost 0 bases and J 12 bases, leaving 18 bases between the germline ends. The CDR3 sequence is CASSQDPRGSVPYF. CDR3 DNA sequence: TGCGCCAGCAGCCAAGATCCCAGGGGCAGCGTTCCGTACTTC.

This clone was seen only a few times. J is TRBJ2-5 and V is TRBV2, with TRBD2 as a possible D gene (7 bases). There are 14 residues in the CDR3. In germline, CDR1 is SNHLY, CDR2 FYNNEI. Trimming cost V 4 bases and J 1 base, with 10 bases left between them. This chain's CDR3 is CASSGGGAQETQYF. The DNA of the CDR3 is TGTGCCAGCAGTGGTGGGGGGGCCCAAGAGACCCAGTACTTC.

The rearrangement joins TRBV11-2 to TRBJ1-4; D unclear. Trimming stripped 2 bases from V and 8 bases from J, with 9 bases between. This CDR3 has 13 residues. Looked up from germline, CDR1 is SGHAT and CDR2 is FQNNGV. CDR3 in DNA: TGTGCCAGCAGCTTACAAGGGAGAGAAAAACTGTTTTTT. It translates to CASSLQGREKLFF.

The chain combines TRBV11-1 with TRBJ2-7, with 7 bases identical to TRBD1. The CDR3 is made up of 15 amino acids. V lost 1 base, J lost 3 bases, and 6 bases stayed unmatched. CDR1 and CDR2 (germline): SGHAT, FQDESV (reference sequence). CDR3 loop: CASSLGVGTDYEQYF. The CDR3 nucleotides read TGTGCCAGCAGCTTAGGAGTAGGGACAGACTACGAGCAGTACTTC.

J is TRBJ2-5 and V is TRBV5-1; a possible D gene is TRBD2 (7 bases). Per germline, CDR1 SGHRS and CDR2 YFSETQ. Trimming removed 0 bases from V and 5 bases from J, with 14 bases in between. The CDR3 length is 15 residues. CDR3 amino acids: CASSLEGGQWETQYF. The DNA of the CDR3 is TGCGCCAGCAGCTTGGAGGGGGGGCAGTGGGAGACCCAGTACTTC.

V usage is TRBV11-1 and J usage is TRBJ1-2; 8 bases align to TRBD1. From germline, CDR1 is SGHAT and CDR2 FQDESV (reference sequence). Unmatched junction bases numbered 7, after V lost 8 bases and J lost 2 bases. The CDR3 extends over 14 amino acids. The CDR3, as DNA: TGTGCCAGCGGGGGACAGGACACCAACTATGGCTACACCTTC. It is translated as CASGGQDTNYGYTF.

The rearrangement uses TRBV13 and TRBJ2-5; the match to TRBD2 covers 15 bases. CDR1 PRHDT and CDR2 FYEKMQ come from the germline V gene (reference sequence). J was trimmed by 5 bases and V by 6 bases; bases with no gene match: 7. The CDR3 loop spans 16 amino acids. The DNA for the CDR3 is TGTGCCAGCAGGCCTTGGACTAGCGGGGGGGCGGAGACCCAGTACTTC. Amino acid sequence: CASRPWTSGGAETQYF.

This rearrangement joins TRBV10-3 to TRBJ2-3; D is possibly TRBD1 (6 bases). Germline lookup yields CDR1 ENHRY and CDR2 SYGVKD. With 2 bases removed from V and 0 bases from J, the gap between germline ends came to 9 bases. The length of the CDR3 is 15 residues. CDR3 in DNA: TGTGCCATCAGTGAGGCCGGACAGAGCACAGATACGCAGTATTTT. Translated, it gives CAISEAGQSTDTQYF.

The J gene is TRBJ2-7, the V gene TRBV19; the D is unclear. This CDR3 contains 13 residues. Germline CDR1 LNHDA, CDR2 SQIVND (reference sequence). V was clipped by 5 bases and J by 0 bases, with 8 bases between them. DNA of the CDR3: TGTGCCAGTAGTGAGCAGGACTCCTACGAGCAGTACTTC. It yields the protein CASSEQDSYEQYF.

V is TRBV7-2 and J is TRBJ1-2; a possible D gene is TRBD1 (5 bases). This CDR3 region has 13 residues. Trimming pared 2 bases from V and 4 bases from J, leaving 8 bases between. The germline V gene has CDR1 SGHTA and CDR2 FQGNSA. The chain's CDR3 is CASSLQGSYGYTF. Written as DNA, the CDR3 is TGTGCCAGCAGCTTACAGGGCAGCTATGGCTACACCTTC.